The 17 T cell receptor beta chains below all came from one sample that was sequenced in a study of T-cell reconstitution after alpha-beta-depleted transplantation in children. Researchers prepared the TCRbeta library using unique molecular identifiers, the study reports. TCRdb ran MiXCR on the PCR reads and lists one entry per CDR3 protein. The sample holds about a million distinct CDR3 sequences; about 29% are singletons and the top ten take 28%. Sequencing was performed on PBMCs, mostly from graft donor cells, taken 360 days after TCRalphabeta/CD19-depleted stem cell transplant. The source is a boy less than two years old who had a stem cell transplant for SCID, so the T cells may come from the graft donor.

This clonotype was seen only a few times. The chain has TRBV24-1 and TRBJ1-2; D is perhaps TRBD1 (5 bases). Trimming pared 5 bases from V and 4 bases from J, leaving 13 bases between. This CDR3 is built from 14 residues. Germline CDR1 KGHDR, CDR2 SFDVKD. The CDR3 is CATSAGYPFYGYTF. The CDR3 DNA reads as TGTGCCACCAGTGCAGGGTACCCCTTCTATGGCTACACCTTC.

The chain combines TRBV6-2 or TRBV6-3 with TRBJ2-4; D may be TRBD2 (5 bases). The V gene lost 4 bases and the J gene lost 5 bases, with 21 bases spanning the gap. This CDR3 comprises 17 residues. Germline CDR1 is MNHEY and CDR2 is SVGEGT. The CDR3: CASSFGQTIRSENIQYF. In DNA form, the CDR3 reads TGTGCCAGCAGTTTTGGGCAGACTATTAGGAGCGAAAACATTCAGTACTTC.

J is TRBJ2-1 and V is TRBV5-1, with D possibly TRBD1 on 5 matching bases. V was trimmed by 0 bases and J by 9 bases, leaving 19 bases between them. The CDR3 sequence is 16 residues long. Germline CDR1 SGHRS, CDR2 YFSETQ. CDR3 in amino acids: CASSLDAGSYISEQFF. The CDR3 DNA reads as TGCGCCAGCAGCTTGGATGCAGGGTCTTACATCAGTGAGCAGTTCTTC.

The rearrangement links TRBV28 to TRBJ2-5; 9 nucleotides line up with TRBD2. Trimming cost V 0 bases and J 4 bases; bases outside gene matches: 3. This CDR3 is built from 15 residues. The germline V gene encodes CDR1 MDHEN and CDR2 SYDVKM. Written as DNA, the CDR3 is TGTGCCAGCAGTTTATGGGCGGGGGGGCGAGAGACCCAGTACTTC. Encoded protein: CASSLWAGGRETQYF.

This clonotype was seen once. The chain recombines TRBV4-1 with TRBJ1-4; D gene uncertain. This CDR3 has 14 amino acids. CDR1 is MGHRA, CDR2 YSYEKL, per germline. Trimming stripped 0 bases from V and 12 bases from J, with 14 bases between. This chain's CDR3 is CASSQELWPRELFF. The CDR3 DNA reads TGCGCCAGCAGCCAAGAACTGTGGCCTAGAGAACTGTTTTTT.

As for this clonotype: The missing conserved phenylalanine or tryptophan at the end of this CDR3 makes a read error likely. This chain connects TRBV4-1 to TRBJ1-4; D remains ambiguous. The CDR3 loop spans 16 amino acids. The V gene lost 1 base and the J gene lost 5 bases, with 14 bases spanning the gap. Germline CDR1 is MGHRA and CDR2 is YSYEKL. The CDR3 loop reads CASSQVLQQSNEKLFC. The CDR3 bases are TGCGCCAGCAGCCAAGTCTTACAGCAGTCGAATGAAAAACTGTTTTGT.

CDR3 residues: CASSAGSSGGRVETQYF. CDR3 bases: TGTGCCAGCAGCGCCGGCTCTAGCGGGGGTAGGGTGGAGACCCAGTACTTC. The genes are TRBV9 and TRBJ2-5, with TRBD2 matching 10 bases. Germline V CDR1 and CDR2: SGDLS, YYNGEE. CDR3 length equals 17 residues. Losses at the gene ends were 3 bases for V and 5 bases for J; bases not matched to a gene: 13.

This chain links TRBV20-1 with TRBJ1-2; D not certain. The CDR3 is made up of 14 amino acids. Deletions cut 6 bases from V and 4 bases from J, with 18 bases between. Germline V lookup: CDR1 DFQATT, CDR2 SNEGSKA (reference sequence). The CDR3 loop is CSASRGRGGYGYTF. DNA for the CDR3: TGCAGTGCCTCCCGGGGTCGGGGAGGCTATGGCTACACCTTC.

J is TRBJ1-6 and V is TRBV5-1; the D is unclear. Germline lookup yields CDR1 SGHRS and CDR2 YFSETQ. Trimming removed 3 bases from V and 9 bases from J, with 10 bases in between. The CDR3 loop spans 13 amino acids. CDR3 sequence: CASSWGWGSPLHF. As DNA, the CDR3 is TGCGCCAGCAGCTGGGGTTGGGGTTCACCCCTCCACTTT.

The rearrangement joins TRBV9 to TRBJ2-2; tentative D call: TRBD1 (5 bases). The CDR3 totals 15 residues. V was clipped by 4 bases and J by 0 bases, with 10 bases between them. CDR1 is SGDLS, CDR2 YYNGEE, per germline. The CDR3 bases are TGTGCCAGCAGCTCGCGGACAACGAACACCGGGGAGCTGTTTTTT. It codes for CASSSRTTNTGELFF. Looking up the rest from reference TRBV9 and TRBJ2-2 gives the full variable domain: DSGVTQTPKHLITATGQRVTLRCSPRSGDLSVYWYQQSLDQGLQFLIQYYNGEERAKGNILERFSAQQFPDLHSELNLSSLELGDSALYFCASSSRTTNTGELFFGEGSRLTVL.

V usage is TRBV7-9 and J usage is TRBJ1-2; D might be TRBD1 (5 bases). The CDR3 is made up of 15 amino acids. Germline-derived CDR1 and CDR2 are SEHNR and FQNEAQ (reference sequence). Trimming left V 5 bases short and J 0 bases short, with 13 bases between. CDR3 sequence reads: CASSLIRTTNYGYTF. The DNA of the CDR3 is TGTGCCAGCAGCCTTATCCGGACAACTAACTATGGCTACACCTTC.

This clonotype was found a few times. The rearrangement uses TRBV9 and TRBJ2-5, with 13 bases lining up with TRBD2. CDR1 is SGDLS, CDR2 YYNGEE, per germline. The J segment lost 5 bases and the V segment lost 0 bases, leaving 7 bases of the junction unmatched. The CDR3 totals 17 residues. In DNA form, the CDR3 reads TGTGCCAGCAGCGTAGAAATGGGACTAGCGGGGCTGGAGACCCAGTACTTC. It specifies CASSVEMGLAGLETQYF.

This clonotype was counted only a few times. The J gene is TRBJ2-3, the V gene TRBV29-1; perhaps TRBD1 as D (6 bases). V lost 5 bases and J 8 bases, leaving 26 bases between the germline ends. Germline CDR1 reads SQVTM; CDR2 reads ANQGSEA. This CDR3 comprises 16 residues. This chain's CDR3 is CSVPGLLVGVGATQYF. The CDR3 DNA follows: TGCAGCGTTCCCGGCCTACTAGTCGGGGTGGGGGCTACGCAGTATTTT.

The table lists this clonotype with a few counts. The rearrangement links TRBV29-1 to TRBJ1-2, with D unresolved. Germline V gene lookup returns CDR1 SQVTM and CDR2 ANQGSEA. This CDR3 is built from 13 residues. V was shortened by 1 base and J by 2 bases, with 8 bases between the two germline ends. The CDR3 region is CSVEGFLNYGYTF. As DNA, the CDR3 is TGCAGCGTTGAAGGGTTTCTAAACTATGGCTACACCTTC.

This clonotype was counted between two and nine times. V usage is TRBV5-1 and J usage is TRBJ1-5; a weak D match, TRBD1 (5 bases). Germline V gene sequence: CDR1 SGHRS, CDR2 YFSETQ. The V end was cut by 7 bases, the J end by 4 bases, with 12 bases between. CDR3 length equals 13 residues. CDR3 in amino acids: CASRAGLNQPQHF. The CDR3 DNA sequence: TGCGCCAGCCGGGCAGGGCTAAATCAGCCCCAGCATTTT.

The sample holds a few counts of this clonotype. The chain's CDR3 is CASAPQRGGRAGELFF. The CDR3 bases are TGTGCTAGTGCCCCCCAGAGGGGGGGGCGCGCCGGGGAGCTGTTTTTT. The chain uses TRBV12-5 and TRBJ2-2; a weak D match, TRBD2 (7 bases). CDR1 and CDR2 (germline): LGHNT, FRNRAP. V shed 7 bases and J shed 6 bases, with 21 bases lying between them. This CDR3 has 16 residues.

There are a few counts of this clonotype. This chain joins TRBV7-3 and TRBJ2-1; a weak D match, TRBD1 (6 bases). The CDR3 is made up of 16 amino acids. V was shortened by 4 bases and J by 7 bases, with 20 bases between the two germline ends. Per germline, CDR1 SGHTA and CDR2 FQGTGA. The CDR3 reads CASSSRALRGMNEQFF. Written as DNA, the CDR3 is TGTGCCAGCAGCTCCCGGGCGTTAAGGGGGATGAATGAGCAGTTCTTC. Together with reference TRBV7-3 and TRBJ2-1, the CDR3 gives the full variable domain: GAGVSQTPSNKVTEKGKYVELRCDPISGHTALYWYRQSLGQGPEFLIYFQGTGAADDSGLPNDRFFAVRPEGSVSTLKIQRTERGDSAVYLCASSSRALRGMNEQFFGPGTRLTVL.